What follows are 30 T cell receptor beta chains derived from one specimen sequenced in a study of T-cell memory formation after mild COVID-19. A single record per CDR3 protein comes from TCRdb applying MiXCR to the 5' RACE reads. Of 130,000 to 150,000 distinct CDR3 sequences in the sample, 6% are singletons; the top ten hold approximately 2.2%. The sample comprised PBMCs or a T cell subset sorted from them (not recorded which). The origin of the receptors is an adult woman who had mild COVID-19 (a few samples of this study predate the infection). Cell type and time point are not known.

This sequence joins TRBV5-1 and TRBJ2-1; weak D call: TRBD2 (5 bases). V was shortened by 2 bases and J by 7 bases, with 13 bases between the two germline ends. Germline V gene lookup returns CDR1 SGHRS and CDR2 YFSETQ. This CDR3 contains 14 residues. DNA for the CDR3: TGCGCCAGCAGCTTAGTGGCAACGGGGAATGAGCAGTTCTTC. It codes for CASSLVATGNEQFF.

This clonotype was counted many times. The chain is built from TRBV7-8 and TRBJ1-1; no clear D. The V gene lost 5 bases and the J gene lost 1 base, with 5 bases spanning the gap. The germline V gene has CDR1 SGHVS and CDR2 FQNEAQ. CDR3 length equals 12 residues. The DNA for the CDR3 is TGTGCCAGCAGCCGCGGGAACACTGAAGCTTTCTTT. It codes for CASSRGNTEAFF.

The rearrangement links TRBV7-9 to TRBJ1-3, with a tentative D call TRBD1 (5 bases). The V and J ends lost 4 bases and 4 bases respectively, with 8 bases between them. CDR3 size: 13 residues. Germline V gene lookup returns CDR1 SEHNR and CDR2 FQNEAQ (reference sequence). The CDR3 sequence: CASSWGQGNTIYF. The CDR3 DNA reads TGTGCCAGCAGCTGGGGCCAGGGAAACACCATATATTTT.

This clonotype was detected many times. The V gene is TRBV7-9, the J gene TRBJ2-2; TRBD2 matches at 10 bases. The germline V gene encodes CDR1 SEHNR and CDR2 FQNEAQ (reference sequence). The ends lost 2 bases at V and 4 bases at J; junction bases unmatched: 7. The CDR3 covers 17 residues. Here the CDR3 DNA reads TGTGCCAGCAGCTTATACAGCGGGAGGGTCGGCACCGGGGAGCTGTTTTTT. Translating gives CASSLYSGRVGTGELFF.

In this sample, this clonotype turned up a few times. J is TRBJ1-4 and V is TRBV4-3; no clear D gene. Germline CDR1 reads LGHNA; CDR2 reads YSLEER. The CDR3 is 15 amino acids. V dropped 4 bases and J dropped 8 bases, with 17 bases sitting between them. The CDR3 DNA is TGCGCCAGCAGCCCAGGTCCAGGCGGATTGGAAAAACTGTTTTTT. It specifies CASSPGPGGLEKLFF.

This clonotype came up a few times. The chain links TRBV18 to TRBJ2-3, with TRBD1 matching 9 bases. Germline V gene sequence: CDR1 KGHSH, CDR2 LQKENI. V lost 2 bases and J lost 4; bases outside the gene matches: 4. The CDR3 is 15 amino acids. The DNA for the CDR3 is TGTGCCAGCTCACCAGGGACAGGGTTGGCAGATACGCAGTATTTT. This codes for CASSPGTGLADTQYF. Looking up the rest from reference TRBV18 and TRBJ2-3 gives the full variable domain: NAGVMQNPRHLVRRRGQEARLRCSPMKGHSHVYWYRQLPEEGLKFMVYLQKENIIDESGMPKERFSAEFPKEGPSILRIQQVVRGDSAAYFCASSPGTGLADTQYFGPGTRLTVL.

This rearrangement joins TRBV18 to TRBJ2-7; maybe TRBD1 (5 bases). CDR1 and CDR2 from the germline V gene are KGHSH and LQKENI. This CDR3 is 17 amino acids long. With 2 bases removed from V and 0 bases from J, the gap between germline ends came to 17 bases. The CDR3: CASSPDRYYSSSYEQYF. The CDR3 DNA reads as TGTGCCAGCTCACCAGACAGATATTATAGCAGCTCCTACGAGCAGTACTTC.

Ten or more counts support this clonotype. The chain combines TRBV29-1 with TRBJ2-7; D is possibly TRBD2 (5 bases). CDR3 size: 13 residues. Germline V gives CDR1 SQVTM, CDR2 ANQGSEA. V dropped 4 bases and J dropped 3 bases, with 13 bases sitting between them. This CDR3 reads CSVGRGWGYEQYF. CDR3 bases: TGCAGCGTTGGACGGGGATGGGGCTACGAGCAGTACTTC.

This clonotype was counted many times. The V and J genes are TRBV7-9 and TRBJ2-5; D possibly corresponds to TRBD1 (5 bases). The germline CDR1 and CDR2 sequences are SEHNR and FQNEAQ (reference sequence). V shed 1 base and J shed 4 bases, with 13 bases lying between them. The CDR3 has 15 residues. The CDR3 loop is CASSLVSTVGETQYF. As DNA, the CDR3 is TGTGCCAGCAGCTTAGTTTCGACAGTCGGAGAGACCCAGTACTTC.

This clonotype was seen only a few times. This chain links TRBV27 with TRBJ2-5, with a possible D match to TRBD2 (6 bases). The V gene's germline CDR1 is MNHEY and CDR2 SMNVEV (reference sequence). The CDR3 loop spans 15 amino acids. Trimming took 6 bases from V and 4 from J, leaving 18 bases between them. The CDR3 loop reads CASRRGRTVRETQYF. CDR3 coding DNA: TGTGCCAGCAGGCGGGGCCGGACGGTCCGAGAGACCCAGTACTTC.

The table lists this clonotype with a few counts. J is TRBJ2-5 and V is TRBV6-6, with TRBD1 matching over 9 bases. The V gene end was trimmed by 5 bases and the J gene end by 2 bases; junction bases not matched to a gene: 6. Germline lookup yields CDR1 MNHNY and CDR2 SVGAGI (reference sequence). CDR3 length: 15 amino acids. The CDR3: CASSPPGQGQETQYF. The CDR3 DNA reads TGTGCCAGCAGTCCACCGGGACAGGGACAAGAGACCCAGTACTTC.

The V gene is TRBV30, the J gene TRBJ1-1; 9 bases are a match to TRBD1. Germline loops: CDR1 GTSNPN, CDR2 SVGIG (reference sequence). The CDR3 sequence is 15 residues long. With 0 bases clipped from V and 7 bases from J, the junction kept 9 bases outside the gene matches. CDR3 sequence: CAWSVGGTGINEAFF. The CDR3 coding sequence is TGTGCCTGGAGTGTAGGCGGGACAGGGATAAATGAAGCTTTCTTT.

V gene TRBV6-2 or TRBV6-3 combines with J gene TRBJ1-2, with D uncertain. This CDR3 has 13 residues. Trimming left V 3 bases short and J 6 bases short, with 11 bases between. From germline, CDR1 is MNHEY and CDR2 SVGEGT. The chain's CDR3 is CASSYSSGNGYTF. Written as DNA, the CDR3 is TGTGCCAGCAGTTATTCCTCGGGGAATGGCTACACCTTC.

This clonotype was recorded at least ten times. The V gene is TRBV27, the J gene TRBJ2-7; D gene unclear. CDR1 and CDR2 from the germline V gene are MNHEY and SMNVEV (reference sequence). Trimming removed 4 bases at V and 6 bases at J, with 13 bases between. CDR3 length: 13 residues. The CDR3 here is CASSSRLVGEQYF. In DNA, the CDR3 is TGTGCCAGCAGTTCGCGCTTGGTAGGCGAGCAGTACTTC.

The chain has TRBV6-1 and TRBJ1-4, with 12 nucleotides matching TRBD1. Germline CDR1 reads MNHNS; CDR2 reads SASEGT. The CDR3 loop spans 14 amino acids. The trim removed 8 bases at V and 7 bases at J, leaving 5 bases unmatched. CDR3 coding DNA: TGTGCCAGCCTAAGGGACAGGGGGCGTGAAAAACTGTTTTTT. It specifies CASLRDRGREKLFF.

This clonotype was seen repeatedly, ten times or more. The chain has TRBV5-1 and TRBJ1-5; D is unclear. V lost 0 bases to trimming and J lost 4 bases, with 5 bases between them. The CDR3 is made up of 13 amino acids. Looked up from germline, CDR1 is SGHRS and CDR2 is YFSETQ. CDR3 DNA sequence: TGCGCCAGCAGCTTGGTTGGGAATCAGCCCCAGCATTTT. It is translated as CASSLVGNQPQHF. The entire variable domain, with the rest obtained from reference TRBV5-1 and TRBJ1-5, is as follows: KAGVTQTPRYLIKTRGQQVTLSCSPISGHRSVSWYQQTPGQGLQFLFEYFSETQRNKGNFPGRFSGRQFSNSRSEMNVSTLELGDSALYLCASSLVGNQPQHFGDGTRLSIL.

This clonotype appeared a few times. As DNA, the CDR3 is TGTGCCAGCAGCCCGGACAGTGGATTCGACGAGCAGTACTTC. Its translation is CASSPDSGFDEQYF. This rearrangement joins TRBV7-6 to TRBJ2-7; possibly TRBD1 for D (6 bases). Germline-derived CDR1 and CDR2 are SGHVS and FNYEAQ. This CDR3 contains 14 residues. The V end lost 5 bases, the J end lost 5 bases, and 16 bases lay between the germline ends.

This clonotype was seen a handful of times. This chain joins TRBV20-1 and TRBJ2-5, with 9 bases lining up with TRBD1. This CDR3 has 15 amino acids. The V and J ends lost 1 base and 4 bases, in that order; junction bases with no gene match: 7. Germline assignment: CDR1 DFQATT and CDR2 SNEGSKA (reference sequence). The CDR3: CSARGNRGRRETQYF. CDR3 DNA: TGCAGTGCTAGAGGAAACAGGGGGCGCAGAGAGACCCAGTACTTC.

This clonotype appeared a few times. J is TRBJ2-7 and V is TRBV10-3; D is ambiguous. The ends were cut back, 3 bases at V and 2 bases at J, with 5 bases in the middle. Germline CDR1 is ENHRY and CDR2 is SYGVKD. The CDR3 covers 12 residues. CDR3 coding DNA: TGTGCCATCAGTGACACCGCCTACGAGCAGTACTTC. Protein product: CAISDTAYEQYF.

This clonotype was counted at least ten times. The rearrangement uses TRBV12-3 or TRBV12-4 and TRBJ2-7; 9 bases agree with TRBD2. The CDR3 consists of 14 residues. Losses at the gene ends were 4 bases for V and 10 bases for J; bases not matched to a gene: 11. The CDR3 is CASSSRGRGGQQYF. CDR3 sequence (DNA): TGTGCCAGCAGTTCCCGTGGGCGGGGGGGACAACAGTACTTC.

This clonotype was counted ten times or more. At one end the junction does not follow the germline gene, possibly because of a read error. The rearrangement joins TRBV4-1 to TRBJ1-3; D unclear. CDR3 length equals 17 residues. Per germline, CDR1 MGHRA and CDR2 YSYEKL. The CDR3 sequence: CASSQDLRQHTGNTIYF. The CDR3 DNA follows: TGCGCCAGCAGCCAAGATTTGAGGCAGCATACTGGGAACACCATATATTTT.

The V call is TRBV12-3 or TRBV12-4, the J call TRBJ2-7; no firm D call. CDR3 length: 13 amino acids. Trimming pared 3 bases from V and 3 bases from J, leaving 9 bases between. CDR3 DNA sequence: TGTGCCAGCAGTTTCACAGCTGACTACGAGCAGTACTTC. It translates to CASSFTADYEQYF.

This clonotype was seen at least ten times. This chain links TRBV7-2 with TRBJ2-1; TRBD2 matches at 11 bases. This CDR3 spans 16 amino acids. Looked up from germline, CDR1 is SGHTA and CDR2 is FQGNSA. V shed 5 bases and J 0 bases; nucleotides not matched to a gene: 3. The CDR3 loop reads CASSVTSGSSYNEQFF. Written as DNA, the CDR3 is TGTGCCAGCAGCGTAACTAGCGGGAGCTCCTACAATGAGCAGTTCTTC.

This clonotype was counted only a few times. The chain carries TRBV5-5 and TRBJ2-1; D may be TRBD1 or TRBD2 (5 bases each). The V end was cut by 3 bases, the J end by 2 bases, with 15 bases between. CDR3 length equals 16 residues. Germline V lookup: CDR1 SGHKS, CDR2 YYEKEE (reference sequence). CDR3 protein: CASSWQVRGPYNEQFF. In DNA, the CDR3 is TGTGCCAGCAGCTGGCAGGTCCGGGGCCCCTACAATGAGCAGTTCTTC.

This clonotype was found a few times. The rearrangement uses TRBV6-6 and TRBJ1-1; D is possibly TRBD1 (6 bases). This CDR3 is 15 amino acids long. Germline V gene data show CDR1 as MNHNY and CDR2 as SVGAGI (reference sequence). Trimming cost V 0 bases and J 4 bases, with 12 bases left between them. This CDR3 reads CASSYSGGVSTEAFF. DNA of the CDR3: TGTGCCAGCAGTTACTCGGGGGGCGTGAGCACTGAAGCTTTCTTT.

This clonotype appeared a few times. The chain links TRBV11-2 to TRBJ1-1; maybe TRBD1 (5 bases). The CDR3 consists of 16 residues. Germline V CDR1 and CDR2: SGHAT, FQNNGV. Trimming stripped 1 base from V and 1 base from J, with 13 bases between. The CDR3 loop reads CASSLVFGATNTEAFF. In DNA form, the CDR3 reads TGTGCCAGCAGCTTAGTCTTTGGGGCGACGAACACTGAAGCTTTCTTT. Full variable domain (outside the CDR3, taken from reference TRBV11-2 and TRBJ1-1): EAGVAQSPRYKIIEKRQSVAFWCNPISGHATLYWYQQILGQGPKLLIQFQNNGVVDDSQLPKDRFSAERLKGVDSTLKIQPAKLEDSAVYLCASSLVFGATNTEAFFGQGTRLTVV.

Only a few counts were recorded for this clonotype. The chain joins TRBV5-1 to TRBJ2-3; D may be TRBD1 (6 bases). The CDR3 is made up of 15 amino acids. The germline V gene has CDR1 SGHRS and CDR2 YFSETQ. Trimming took 0 bases from V and 2 from J, leaving 10 bases between them. CDR3 in DNA: TGCGCCAGCAGCTTGGTGGTGGGACACACAGATACGCAGTATTTT. Translated: CASSLVVGHTDTQYF.

This clonotype turned up a few times. J is TRBJ1-3 and V is TRBV25-1; D gene uncertain. This CDR3 spans 14 amino acids. CDR1 is MGHDK and CDR2 is SYGVNS in the germline V gene. The V and J ends lost 4 bases and 0 bases respectively, with 7 bases between them. The CDR3 is CASSGQFSGNTIYF. DNA for the CDR3: TGTGCCAGCAGTGGGCAATTCTCTGGAAACACCATATATTTT.

This clonotype was seen ten or more times. The chain uses TRBV5-1 and TRBJ2-5; D gene unclear. Germline assignment: CDR1 SGHRS and CDR2 YFSETQ. Trimming stripped 2 bases from V and 5 bases from J, with 10 bases between. The CDR3 is 13 amino acids. CDR3 sequence: CASSFGPEETQYF. CDR3 in DNA: TGCGCCAGCAGCTTCGGACCTGAGGAGACCCAGTACTTC.

The CDR3 sequence is CASSHQGDRLRETQYF. Here the CDR3 DNA reads TGTGCCAGCAGCCATCAAGGCGACCGACTGAGGGAGACCCAGTACTTC. The chain recombines TRBV3-1 with TRBJ2-5, with D unclear. V was trimmed by 3 bases and J by 5 bases, leaving 19 bases between them. Per germline, CDR1 LGHDT and CDR2 YNNKEL (reference sequence). CDR3 length equals 16 residues.